The clone carrying this T cell receptor beta chain was seen a handful of times. In the source study's methods: Estimates of nucleated cell counts were drawn from the amplification of reference gene primers. Some clones are missing from TCRdb's copy, which holds only in-frame ones; the method was immunoSEQ multiplex PCR. The V and J calls and clone size come from that table; D and trimming were worked out from the DNA. The sample lists roughly 250,000 clones; around 81% were seen once. The data stem from a study of blood T cell repertoires in COVID-19. Study details: The United States, Italy and Spain provided the acute and convalescent COVID-19 samples. Sample material is recorded as cDNA or gDNA derived from T cells, B-cell-depleted T cells, or PBMCs.

V shed 8 bases and J shed 4 bases, with 15 bases lying between them. This CDR3 region has 14 residues. Germline loops: CDR1 LNHNV, CDR2 YYDKDF (reference sequence). The source material was peripheral blood. V usage is TRBV15 and J usage is TRBJ2-1, with unresolved D. This TCR was sampled from a woman aged 60 to 75 with active or convalescent COVID-19. This CDR3 is CATSPIKLYNEQFF. The CDR3 DNA follows: TGTGCCACCTCCCCAATAAAGCTATACAATGAGCAGTTCTTC.